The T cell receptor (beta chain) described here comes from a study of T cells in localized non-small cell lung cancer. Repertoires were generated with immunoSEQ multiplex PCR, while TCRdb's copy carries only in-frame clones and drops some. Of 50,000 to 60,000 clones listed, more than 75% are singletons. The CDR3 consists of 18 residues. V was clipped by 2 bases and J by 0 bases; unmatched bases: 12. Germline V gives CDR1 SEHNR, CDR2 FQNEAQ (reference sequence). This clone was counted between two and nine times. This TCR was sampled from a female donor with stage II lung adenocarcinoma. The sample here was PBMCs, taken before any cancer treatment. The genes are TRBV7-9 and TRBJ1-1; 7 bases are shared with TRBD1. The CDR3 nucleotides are TGTGCCAGCAGCTTAAGTGAGGGGGCCATACACATGAACACTGAAGCTTTCTTT. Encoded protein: CASSLSEGAIHMNTEAFF.